The next 4 T cell receptor beta chains were all read from a single sample in a study of blood T cell repertoires in COVID-19. This table comes from immunoSEQ multiplex PCR, and its TCRdb copy is limited to in-frame clones, with some not included. The repertoire includes 200,000 to 250,000 clones, 83% of them detected once, and roughly 1.3% sits in the top ten. The specimen was peripheral blood. The receptors originated from a woman in her thirties with COVID-19, enrolled during active disease.

This chain connects TRBV5-1 to TRBJ1-2; 10 nucleotides agree with TRBD1. Germline-derived CDR1 and CDR2 are SGHRS and YFSETQ. This CDR3 is built from 16 residues. The trim removed 0 bases at V and 0 bases at J, leaving 2 bases unmatched. The CDR3, as DNA: TGCGCCAGCAGCTTGGGAGGGACAGGGGCTAACTATGGCTACACCTTC. This encodes CASSLGGTGANYGYTF.

The chain recombines TRBV18 with TRBJ2-5, with 8 bases fitting TRBD2. Germline-derived CDR1 and CDR2 are KGHSH and LQKENI. V gave up 0 bases and J gave up 5 bases; unmatched junction bases: 5. The CDR3 totals 15 residues. CDR3 protein: CASSPPGLVRETQYF. The CDR3 nucleotides are TGTGCCAGCTCACCACCGGGACTAGTTCGCGAGACCCAGTACTTC.

The V call is TRBV11-3, the J call TRBJ2-2; TRBD1 matches 10 bases. The J segment lost 4 bases and the V segment lost 3 bases, leaving 8 bases of the junction unmatched. CDR3 length: 17 residues. Germline V gene lookup returns CDR1 SGHNT and CDR2 YENEEA. The CDR3: CASSFSRDRGPTGELFF. The CDR3 DNA is TGTGCCAGCAGCTTTTCCCGGGACAGGGGCCCCACCGGGGAGCTGTTTTTT.

The chain recombines TRBV28 with TRBJ2-5; 9 bases map to TRBD2. The length of the CDR3 is 16 residues. Trimming at V came to 7 bases and at J to 5 bases, leaving 14 bases not matched to a gene. Germline CDR1 is MDHEN and CDR2 is SYDVKM. The CDR3 coding sequence is TGTGCCAGCACAAGCCGCGAGCGGGGGGTTCGGGAGACCCAGTACTTC. Translated: CASTSRERGVRETQYF.